The 24 T cell receptor beta chains below come from one sample, sequenced in a study of T cell responses to AZD1222 COVID-19 vaccine. Assay used: immunoSEQ multiplex PCR; TCRdb lists only in-frame clones, some missing. The table has about 100,000 clones, roughly 86% seen once. The material sequenced was peripheral blood, taken on day 0 of MenACWY control vaccination. These TCRs come from an adult in good health.

The chain joins TRBV6-2 or TRBV6-3 to TRBJ1-5; D not resolved. Germline CDR1 and CDR2: MNHEY and SVGEGT. CDR3 length: 17 residues. V was clipped by 4 bases and J by 2 bases, with 18 bases between them. The CDR3 loop reads CASSFLPHGDGNQPQHF. The CDR3, as DNA: TGTGCCAGCAGTTTCCTCCCACATGGGGATGGCAATCAGCCCCAGCATTTT.

This chain connects TRBV6-5 to TRBJ1-1; D is unclear. The CDR3 totals 14 residues. The ends were cut back, 0 bases at V and 6 bases at J, with 11 bases in the middle. Germline CDR1 reads MNHEY; CDR2 reads SVGAGI. The CDR3 loop reads CASSYSELRAEAFF. Written as DNA, the CDR3 is TGTGCCAGCAGTTACTCAGAGCTGCGCGCTGAAGCTTTCTTT.

The chain is built from TRBV24-1 and TRBJ2-1, with no clear D. Germline CDR1 is KGHDR and CDR2 is SFDVKD. Trimming cost V 4 bases and J 4 bases, with 4 bases left between them. The CDR3 runs to 12 residues. The CDR3: CATSEAYNEQFF. The CDR3 DNA reads TGTGCCACCAGTGAGGCTTACAATGAGCAGTTCTTC.

The J gene is TRBJ2-7, the V gene TRBV11-3, with no clear D. Looked up from germline, CDR1 is SGHNT and CDR2 is YENEEA. The V and J ends lost 5 bases and 9 bases respectively, with 8 bases between them. The CDR3 spans 10 residues. Here the CDR3 reads CASSAEPQYF. The CDR3 nucleotides read TGTGCCAGCAGCGCCGAACCGCAGTACTTC.

The chain has TRBV28 and TRBJ2-7; TRBD1 matches 9 bases. Germline CDR1 and CDR2: MDHEN and SYDVKM. V shed 9 bases, J shed 5 bases, and the junction held 8 bases outside the gene matches. The CDR3 has 13 amino acids. The CDR3, as DNA: TGTGCCAGTGCCGGGACAGGGTTCCACGAGCAGTACTTC. As protein: CASAGTGFHEQYF.

The J gene is TRBJ2-2, the V gene TRBV6-5, with a possible D match to TRBD2 (6 bases). This CDR3 comprises 15 residues. CDR1 and CDR2 from the germline V gene are MNHEY and SVGAGI. Trimming stripped 0 bases from V and 9 bases from J, with 14 bases between. In nucleotides, the CDR3 is TGTGCCAGCAGTTACTCGCCGGGGGAACAGAGGGAGCTGTTTTTT. This translates into CASSYSPGEQRELFF.

A single count supports this clone. The J gene is TRBJ2-5, the V gene TRBV2, with 7 bases that match TRBD2. Trimming cost V 6 bases and J 5 bases; bases outside gene matches: 6. CDR1 and CDR2 from the germline V gene are SNHLY and FYNNEI. This CDR3 contains 13 residues. CDR3 protein: CASRGGVRETQYF. The DNA for the CDR3 is TGTGCCAGCAGGGGGGGGGTCCGGGAGACCCAGTACTTC.

The V and J genes are TRBV30 and TRBJ1-5, with D unclear. This CDR3 has 14 amino acids. Germline-derived CDR1 and CDR2 are GTSNPN and SVGIG (reference sequence). The germline V and J ends were trimmed by 5 bases and 2 bases, with 13 bases remaining between them. In DNA, the CDR3 is TGTGCCTGGGCTCGCCAGTCGGGCAATCAGCCCCAGCATTTT. This gives the protein CAWARQSGNQPQHF.

The CDR3 spells CASSSRDRGPRETQYF. The CDR3 bases are TGTGCCAGCAGCAGCCGGGACAGGGGGCCTCGAGAGACCCAGTACTTC. The chain combines TRBV3-1 (or the pseudogene TRBV3-2) with TRBJ2-5, with 12 positions matching TRBD1. The CDR3 has 16 amino acids. The germline V gene has CDR1 LGHDT and CDR2 YNNKEL (reference sequence). The ends lost 5 bases at V and 4 bases at J; junction bases unmatched: 8.

This rearrangement joins TRBV30 to TRBJ1-1; 7 bases fit TRBD1. Germline loops: CDR1 GTSNPN, CDR2 SVGIG (reference sequence). Germline trimming cut 5 bases from V and 1 base from J; bases unmatched to any gene: 7. This CDR3 is 14 amino acids long. CDR3 region: CAWSQGGANTEAFF. The CDR3 region has the DNA TGTGCCTGGTCCCAGGGGGGGGCGAACACTGAAGCTTTCTTT.

This chain connects TRBV27 to TRBJ1-5; 9 bases agree with TRBD1. V shed 5 bases and J 2 bases; nucleotides not matched to a gene: 13. The CDR3 covers 18 residues. The V gene's germline CDR1 is MNHEY and CDR2 SMNVEV (reference sequence). The CDR3 bases are TGTGCCAGCAGTCCGGGATGGAACAGGGGGCTGCGCAATCAGCCCCAGCATTTT. Its translation: CASSPGWNRGLRNQPQHF.

This clone has only a few counts. This chain joins TRBV7-9 and TRBJ1-4; a possible D gene is TRBD1 (5 bases). From germline, CDR1 is SEHNR and CDR2 FQNEAQ (reference sequence). CDR3 length: 14 residues. Trimming removed 6 bases at V and 6 bases at J, with 14 bases between. The DNA of the CDR3 is TGTGCCAGCAGGGTAGGCGGAGGGGATGAAAAACTGTTTTTT. Protein sequence: CASRVGGGDEKLFF.

This clone has only one observation. V usage is TRBV18 and J usage is TRBJ1-2; 9 bases match TRBD1. J gave up 7 bases and V 6 bases, and 9 bases lay outside the gene matches. Germline loops: CDR1 KGHSH, CDR2 LQKENI. This CDR3 comprises 14 residues. CDR3 sequence: CASSGGQGLSGYTF. DNA of the CDR3: TGTGCCAGCTCCGGGGGACAGGGTTTATCTGGCTACACCTTC.

This clone showed up just once. The V gene is TRBV7-8, the J gene TRBJ2-1; 12 bases align to TRBD2. Germline lookup yields CDR1 SGHVS and CDR2 FQNEAQ. There are 15 residues in the CDR3. Trimming took 3 bases from V and 5 from J; bases not matched to a gene: 2. CDR3 amino acids: CASSFRLAGDNEQFF. In DNA, the CDR3 is TGTGCCAGCAGCTTTAGACTAGCGGGGGACAATGAGCAGTTCTTC.

The chain carries TRBV6-5 and TRBJ2-3, with D possibly called TRBD1 or TRBD2 (5 bases each). V dropped 4 bases and J dropped 9 bases, with 11 bases sitting between them. Germline V lookup: CDR1 MNHEY, CDR2 SVGAGI. This CDR3 is 12 amino acids long. The CDR3 DNA follows: TGTGCCAGCAGTTGGGACCGCGGGACGCAGTATTTT. It translates to CASSWDRGTQYF.

This clone was seen once. The chain has TRBV28 and TRBJ1-6; 9 positions match TRBD1. The CDR3 has 15 residues. Germline V gives CDR1 MDHEN, CDR2 SYDVKM. V was clipped by 5 bases and J by 11 bases; unmatched bases: 10. The CDR3 nucleotides are TGTGCCAGCAGTGCATCCGGGACAGGGCGGCCACCCCTCCACTTT. This gives the protein CASSASGTGRPPLHF.

The chain joins TRBV19 to TRBJ2-7, with TRBD2 as a possible D gene (5 bases). Per the germline V gene, CDR1 is LNHDA and CDR2 is SQIVND (reference sequence). The V end was cut by 0 bases, the J end by 8 bases, with 11 bases between. The CDR3 runs to 13 residues. The CDR3 DNA sequence: TGTGCCAGTAGTATAGAAAGGGCGGGCCAGCAGTACTTC. Translated: CASSIERAGQQYF.

There are a few counts of this clone. The chain employs TRBV9 and TRBJ2-5, with unresolved D. Germline CDR1 and CDR2: SGDLS and YYNGEE. Deletions cut 0 bases from V and 5 bases from J, with 11 bases between. This CDR3 comprises 14 residues. CDR3 amino acids: CASSVGEGRETQYF. CDR3 DNA: TGTGCCAGCAGCGTAGGTGAAGGGCGCGAGACCCAGTACTTC.

The chain carries TRBV24-1 and TRBJ1-2; D remains unclear. CDR3 length: 12 residues. Trimming removed 7 bases from V and 8 bases from J, with 13 bases in between. Germline lookup yields CDR1 KGHDR and CDR2 SFDVKD. The CDR3, as DNA: TGTGCCACCAGCTCTAGGACGAACGGCTACACCTTC. Amino acids: CATSSRTNGYTF.

This clone was seen a handful of times. The chain joins TRBV7-2 to TRBJ2-5; 13 bases map to TRBD2. V was clipped by 5 bases and J by 2 bases; unmatched bases: 2. Germline V CDR1 and CDR2: SGHTA, FQGNSA. The CDR3 length is 15 residues. For the CDR3, the DNA is TGTGCCAGCAGCACGGGACTAGCGGGACAAGAGACCCAGTACTTC. It is translated as CASSTGLAGQETQYF.

The CDR3 DNA sequence: TGTGCCAGCAGTTTGACAGATCAGCCCCAGCATTTT. Translation: CASSLTDQPQHF. The rearrangement joins TRBV6-2 or TRBV6-3 to TRBJ1-5; D might be TRBD1 (5 bases). This CDR3 is built from 12 residues. CDR1 and CDR2 (germline): MNHEY, SVGEGT. With 4 bases removed from V and 5 bases from J, the gap between germline ends came to 6 bases.

CDR3 sequence (DNA): TGTGCCTGGACCACAGGGGGTCAGCCCCAGCATTTT. This gives the protein CAWTTGGQPQHF. V and J are TRBV30 and TRBJ1-5; TRBD1 matches at 8 bases. Unmatched junction bases numbered 2, after V lost 4 bases and J lost 6 bases. This CDR3 spans 12 amino acids. The germline V gene has CDR1 GTSNPN and CDR2 SVGIG (reference sequence).

This chain uses TRBV7-2 with TRBJ2-7; TRBD2 matches at 10 bases. This CDR3 spans 18 amino acids. The germline gives CDR1 SGHTA, CDR2 FQGNSA. V shed 3 bases, J shed 0 bases, and the junction held 11 bases outside the gene matches. The DNA for the CDR3 is TGTGCCAGCAGCTTGGGAGCGGGGGGGCCCTCCCTCTCCTACGAGCAGTACTTC. It is translated as CASSLGAGGPSLSYEQYF.

The chain has TRBV5-1 and TRBJ1-6; tentatively, D is TRBD1 (6 bases). Germline V gene sequence: CDR1 SGHRS, CDR2 YFSETQ. Trimming removed 0 bases at V and 7 bases at J, with 11 bases between. This CDR3 is 15 amino acids long. The CDR3 DNA sequence: TGCGCCAGCAGCTTGGTCGGGGGCTTGAATTCACCCCTCCACTTT. This codes for CASSLVGGLNSPLHF. Together with reference TRBV5-1 and TRBJ1-6, the CDR3 gives the full variable domain: KAGVTQTPRYLIKTRGQQVTLSCSPISGHRSVSWYQQTPGQGLQFLFEYFSETQRNKGNFPGRFSGRQFSNSRSEMNVSTLELGDSALYLCASSLVGGLNSPLHFGNGTRLTVT.